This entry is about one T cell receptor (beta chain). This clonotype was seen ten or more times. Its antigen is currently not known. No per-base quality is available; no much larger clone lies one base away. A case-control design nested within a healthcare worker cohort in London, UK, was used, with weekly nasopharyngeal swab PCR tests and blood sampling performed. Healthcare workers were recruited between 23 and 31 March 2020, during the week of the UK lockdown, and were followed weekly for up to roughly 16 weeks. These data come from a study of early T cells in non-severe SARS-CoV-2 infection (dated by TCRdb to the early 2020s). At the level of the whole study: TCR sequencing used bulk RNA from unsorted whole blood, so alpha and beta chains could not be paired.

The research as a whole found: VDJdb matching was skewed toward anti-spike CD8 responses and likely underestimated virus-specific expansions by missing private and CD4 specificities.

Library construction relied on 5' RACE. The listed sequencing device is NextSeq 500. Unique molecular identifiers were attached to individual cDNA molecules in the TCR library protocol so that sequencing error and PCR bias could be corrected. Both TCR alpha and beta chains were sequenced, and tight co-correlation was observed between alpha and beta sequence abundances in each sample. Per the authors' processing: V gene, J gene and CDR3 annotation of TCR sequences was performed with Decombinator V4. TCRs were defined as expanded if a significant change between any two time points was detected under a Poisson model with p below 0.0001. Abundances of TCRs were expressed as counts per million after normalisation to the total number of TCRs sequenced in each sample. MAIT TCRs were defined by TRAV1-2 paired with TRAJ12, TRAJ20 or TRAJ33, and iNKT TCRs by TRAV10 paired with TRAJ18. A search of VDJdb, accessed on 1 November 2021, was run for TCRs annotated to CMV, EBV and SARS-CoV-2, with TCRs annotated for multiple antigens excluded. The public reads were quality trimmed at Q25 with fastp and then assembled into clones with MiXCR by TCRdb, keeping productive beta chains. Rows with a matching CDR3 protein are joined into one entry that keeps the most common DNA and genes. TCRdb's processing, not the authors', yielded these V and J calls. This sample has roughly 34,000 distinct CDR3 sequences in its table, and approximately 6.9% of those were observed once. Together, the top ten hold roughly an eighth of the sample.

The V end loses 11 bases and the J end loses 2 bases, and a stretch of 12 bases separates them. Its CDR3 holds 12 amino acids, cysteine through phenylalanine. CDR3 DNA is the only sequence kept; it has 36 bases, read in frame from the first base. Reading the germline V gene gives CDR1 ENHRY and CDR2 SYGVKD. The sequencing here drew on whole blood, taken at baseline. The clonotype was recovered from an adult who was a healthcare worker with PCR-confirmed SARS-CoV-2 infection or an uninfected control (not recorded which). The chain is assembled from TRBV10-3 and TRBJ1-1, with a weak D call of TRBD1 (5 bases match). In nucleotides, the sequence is TGTGCCTCAGGGAGGCCAAACACTGAAGCTTTCTTT. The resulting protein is CASGRPNTEAFF.